The 26 T cell receptor beta chains presented below share a single source sample, sequenced in a study of blood T cell repertoires in COVID-19. Clones were read by immunoSEQ multiplex PCR, and TCRdb kept only the in-frame ones, dropping some. The table records about 120,000 clones, over 75% of them present only once. The sequencing sample was made of peripheral blood. These receptor sequences come from an elderly woman with acute or convalescent COVID-19.

The gene calls are TRBV3-1 (or the pseudogene TRBV3-2) and TRBJ1-3; D remains unclear. The CDR3 consists of 15 residues. With 2 bases removed from V and 5 bases from J, the gap between germline ends came to 13 bases. Germline CDR1 reads LGHDT; CDR2 reads YNNKEL (reference sequence). The DNA of the CDR3 is TGTGCCAGCAGCCAAAGGAGCCAATTGAGAAACACCATATATTTT. It codes for CASSQRSQLRNTIYF.

V usage is TRBV14 and J usage is TRBJ2-1; maybe TRBD1 (5 bases). This CDR3 spans 16 amino acids. Per the germline V gene, CDR1 is SGHDN and CDR2 is FVKESK. Between the trimmed V and J ends, which lost 4 bases and 0 bases, there was a span of 13 bases. DNA of the CDR3: TGTGCCAGCAGCCCACGACAGAAAAGCTCCTACAATGAGCAGTTCTTC. It translates to CASSPRQKSSYNEQFF.

The table lists this clone with a few counts. This chain links TRBV7-8 with TRBJ1-5; tentative D call: TRBD1 (5 bases). Germline V gives CDR1 SGHVS, CDR2 FQNEAQ. CDR3 length equals 16 residues. With 1 base removed from V and 11 bases from J, the gap between germline ends came to 21 bases. Here the CDR3 reads CASSLGRVLGGTAQHF. CDR3 coding DNA: TGTGCCAGCAGCTTAGGGAGGGTCCTTGGAGGGACGGCCCAGCATTTT. Together with reference TRBV7-8 and TRBJ1-5, the CDR3 gives the full variable domain: GAGVSQSPRYKVAKRGQDVALRCDPISGHVSLFWYQQALGQGPEFLTYFQNEAQLDKSGLPSDRFFAERPEGSVSTLKIQRTQQEDSAVYLCASSLGRVLGGTAQHFGDGTRLSIL.

The V call is TRBV7-9, the J call TRBJ2-2; 8 bases are a match to TRBD2. CDR1 and CDR2 (germline): SEHNR, FQNEAQ (reference sequence). The CDR3 loop spans 18 amino acids. J was trimmed by 0 bases and V by 1 base; bases with no gene match: 7. The CDR3 sequence is CASSLGYREGTNTGELFF. The DNA for the CDR3 is TGTGCCAGCAGCTTAGGCTATCGGGAGGGTACGAACACCGGGGAGCTGTTTTTT.

The gene calls are TRBV25-1 and TRBJ2-5; 7 nucleotides align to TRBD1. Germline CDR1 and CDR2: MGHDK and SYGVNS. The V segment lost 2 bases and the J segment 4 bases; nucleotides outside the gene matches: 4. This CDR3 spans 14 amino acids. This CDR3 reads CASSEGQARETQYF. Here the CDR3 DNA reads TGTGCCAGCAGTGAAGGACAGGCGAGAGAGACCCAGTACTTC.

V is TRBV18 and J is TRBJ2-7; 8 nucleotides agree with TRBD1. CDR1 KGHSH and CDR2 LQKENI come from the germline V gene. The CDR3 extends over 15 amino acids. The ends lost 4 bases at V and 1 base at J; junction bases unmatched: 6. The CDR3 DNA follows: TGTGCCAGCTCACTAGACAGGGGTCCATCCTACGAGCAGTACTTC. Encoded protein: CASSLDRGPSYEQYF.

The rearrangement links TRBV29-1 to TRBJ1-2; TRBD1 agrees at 10 bases. CDR3 size: 15 residues. V was clipped by 8 bases and J by 5 bases; unmatched bases: 14. Germline V lookup: CDR1 SQVTM, CDR2 ANQGSEA. As DNA, the CDR3 is TGCAGCTTTGGGGGGGATCCGGGACAGGGGTATGGCTACACCTTC. Its translation: CSFGGDPGQGYGYTF.

This clone has a handful of counts. The chain links TRBV5-1 to TRBJ1-6; 10 nucleotides match TRBD1. This CDR3 contains 14 residues. Trimming at V came to 0 bases and at J to 11 bases, leaving 2 bases not matched to a gene. CDR1 and CDR2 (germline): SGHRS, YFSETQ. This CDR3 reads CASSLGDRGPPLHF. The CDR3 region has the DNA TGCGCCAGCAGCTTGGGGGACAGGGGTCCACCCCTCCACTTT.

This clone was seen once. The gene calls are TRBV5-6 and TRBJ2-2, with D maybe TRBD2 (5 bases). This CDR3 has 17 amino acids. V was clipped by 0 bases and J by 5 bases, with 17 bases between them. Germline CDR1 SGHDT, CDR2 YYEEEE. CDR3 nucleotide sequence: TGTGCCAGCAGCTTGGGGGCTTTGAGGTCGGGGACCGGGGAGCTGTTTTTT. Translating it yields CASSLGALRSGTGELFF.

The chain has TRBV19 and TRBJ1-5; D might be TRBD1 (5 bases). The CDR3 has 15 residues. Per germline, CDR1 LNHDA and CDR2 SQIVND (reference sequence). Trimming removed 5 bases at V and 0 bases at J, with 11 bases between. The CDR3 spells CASSPTGHSNQPQHF. CDR3 DNA sequence: TGTGCCAGTAGTCCTACAGGACATAGCAATCAGCCCCAGCATTTT.

This clone has only a few counts. V and J are TRBV4-3 and TRBJ2-7; 12 nucleotides line up with TRBD1. Trimming took 4 bases from V and 0 from J; bases not matched to a gene: 4. The CDR3 is 16 amino acids. CDR1 LGHNA and CDR2 YSLEER come from the germline V gene. CDR3 sequence (DNA): TGCGCCAGCAGCCGGGGGGGACAGGGGGCCTCCTACGAGCAGTACTTC. It translates to CASSRGGQGASYEQYF.

The chain recombines TRBV5-6 with TRBJ2-3; the D is unclear. CDR1 is SGHDT, CDR2 YYEEEE, per germline. The V and J ends lost 0 bases and 7 bases respectively, with 18 bases between them. The CDR3 length is 16 residues. This chain's CDR3 is CASSLGAEIYSHTQYF. The CDR3 DNA sequence: TGTGCCAGCAGCTTGGGGGCAGAAATTTACTCCCATACGCAGTATTTT.

The CDR3 region has the DNA TGTGCCAGCAGCGCGGGGGACAGGGGAGGGGAAAAACTGTTTTTT. This gives the protein CASSAGDRGGEKLFF. The rearrangement uses TRBV5-4 and TRBJ1-4; 10 bases line up with TRBD1. Germline V gene lookup returns CDR1 SGHNT and CDR2 YYREEE (reference sequence). The CDR3 has 15 residues. With V trimmed by 4 bases and J by 8 bases, 8 bases remained unmatched.

The genes are TRBV6-2 or TRBV6-3 and TRBJ1-1, with TRBD1 identical over 8 bases. The V segment lost 5 bases and the J segment 0 bases; nucleotides outside the gene matches: 11. This CDR3 contains 17 residues. Germline V gene lookup returns CDR1 MNHEY and CDR2 SVGEGT. DNA for the CDR3: TGTGCCAGCAGTCCGCCGGGACAGGCTCGAATGAACACTGAAGCTTTCTTT. Protein product: CASSPPGQARMNTEAFF.

This clone has just a few counts. The CDR3, as DNA: TGTGCCAGCAGTCCCTCCCCTAGCTCTGGGGCCAACGTCCTGACTTTC. Its translation: CASSPSPSSGANVLTF. The chain recombines TRBV3-1 (or the pseudogene TRBV3-2) with TRBJ2-6; D is undetermined. Germline lookup yields CDR1 LGHDT and CDR2 YNNKEL (reference sequence). V dropped 6 bases and J dropped 0 bases, with 12 bases sitting between them. This CDR3 contains 16 residues.

CDR3 in amino acids: CASSLEAAGVGETQYF. CDR3 DNA sequence: TGCGCCAGCAGCTTGGAGGCGGCGGGAGTTGGGGAGACCCAGTACTTC. The rearrangement joins TRBV5-1 to TRBJ2-5; TRBD2 aligns across 7 bases. The CDR3 sequence is 16 residues long. Germline loops: CDR1 SGHRS, CDR2 YFSETQ. With V trimmed by 0 bases and J by 5 bases, 10 bases remained unmatched.

The chain combines TRBV6-1 with TRBJ2-1; 14 nucleotides align to TRBD2. CDR1 is MNHNS, CDR2 SASEGT, per germline. V dropped 1 base and J dropped 10; count of bases not matched to a gene: 6. This CDR3 has 16 amino acids. DNA for the CDR3: TGTGCCAGCAGTGAAGGACTAGCGGGAGGGCCTAGGGAGCAGTTCTTC. As protein: CASSEGLAGGPREQFF.

This clone is a singleton in its sample. This chain links TRBV19 with TRBJ2-7; a possible D gene is TRBD1 (5 bases). The CDR3 is 14 amino acids. Trimming pared 2 bases from V and 4 bases from J, leaving 12 bases between. Germline V gene data show CDR1 as LNHDA and CDR2 as SQIVND (reference sequence). The CDR3 nucleotides read TGTGCCAGTAGTATAAATGGGGCGCTTTACGAGCAGTACTTC. Amino acids: CASSINGALYEQYF.

The sample holds one count of this clone. The CDR3 sequence: CASSYTASYEQYF. The DNA for the CDR3 is TGTGCCAGCAGTTACACAGCCTCCTACGAGCAGTACTTC. The chain joins TRBV6-5 to TRBJ2-7, with D unclear. This CDR3 is built from 13 residues. The V and J ends lost 2 bases and 0 bases respectively, with 5 bases between them. Germline-derived CDR1 and CDR2 are MNHEY and SVGAGI.

This clone was observed once. The J gene is TRBJ2-7, the V gene TRBV4-1, with D possibly being TRBD1 (6 bases). The ends were cut back, 2 bases at V and 3 bases at J, with 11 bases in the middle. Per the germline V gene, CDR1 is MGHRA and CDR2 is YSYEKL. The CDR3 runs 14 residues. The CDR3 DNA reads TGCGCCAGCAGCCAACGACAACAGGGCTACGAGCAGTACTTC. The encoded protein is CASSQRQQGYEQYF.

The chain is built from TRBV10-3 and TRBJ2-1; tentative D call: TRBD2 (6 bases). Trimming took 6 bases from V and 4 from J, leaving 19 bases between them. This CDR3 contains 16 residues. Germline CDR1 and CDR2: ENHRY and SYGVKD. The DNA for the CDR3 is TGTGCCATCAGCAAGATTAGCGGTCAGAATTACAATGAGCAGTTCTTC. The encoded protein is CAISKISGQNYNEQFF.

This chain connects TRBV9 to TRBJ1-2, with TRBD1 identical over 10 bases. Germline V gene lookup returns CDR1 SGDLS and CDR2 YYNGEE. The CDR3 is 15 residues long. V shed 0 bases and J 4 bases; nucleotides not matched to a gene: 3. Here the CDR3 DNA reads TGTGCCAGCAGCGTAGGGGACAGGGGCTTCTATGGCTACACCTTC. It encodes CASSVGDRGFYGYTF.

This rearrangement joins TRBV10-2 to TRBJ1-2; 8 bases map to TRBD1. Per germline, CDR1 WSHSY and CDR2 SAAADI. V was pared by 7 bases and J by 2 bases, with 9 bases of the junction left unmatched. The CDR3 totals 15 residues. CDR3 coding DNA: TGCGCCAGCAAAATGGGACAGGTCGAAAACTATGGCTACACCTTC. It translates to CASKMGQVENYGYTF.

The chain has TRBV29-1 and TRBJ1-2; no reliable D call. The V and J ends lost 5 bases and 5 bases respectively, with 15 bases between them. This CDR3 has 13 residues. Looked up from germline, CDR1 is SQVTM and CDR2 is ANQGSEA. CDR3 sequence (DNA): TGCAGCGTTCTTTCTGACGGGTATTATGGCTACACCTTC. Translated: CSVLSDGYYGYTF. Supplemented by reference TRBV29-1 and TRBJ1-2, the full variable domain reads SAVISQKPSRDICQRGTSLTIQCQVDSQVTMMFWYRQQPGQSLTLIATANQGSEATYESGFVIDKFPISRPNLTFSTLTVSNMSPEDSSIYLCSVLSDGYYGYTFGSGTRLTVV.

This clone was detected only once. This sequence joins TRBV3-1 (or the pseudogene TRBV3-2) and TRBJ1-2; D ambiguous. CDR1 is LGHDT, CDR2 YNNKEL, per germline (reference sequence). The CDR3 spans 12 residues. V was trimmed by 4 bases and J by 9 bases, leaving 12 bases between them. CDR3 region: CASSPGKASYTF. CDR3 DNA sequence: TGTGCCAGCAGCCCCGGGAAAGCAAGCTACACCTTC.

The rearrangement uses TRBV11-2 and TRBJ2-2; 7 bases align to TRBD1. From germline, CDR1 is SGHAT and CDR2 FQNNGV. The CDR3 covers 13 residues. V was pared by 5 bases and J by 8 bases, with 5 bases of the junction left unmatched. The CDR3 DNA reads as TGTGCCAGCAGCCCCGCGGACAGGGGGGAGCTGTTTTTT. Translating gives CASSPADRGELFF.